The rows below give T cell receptor beta chains drawn from one sample of a study of CD8 T cells in Susac syndrome. A single record per CDR3 protein comes from TCRdb applying MiXCR to the immunoSEQ multiplex PCR reads. The sample contains 120,000 or so distinct CDR3 sequences, 90% to 95% of which appear only once. Sequenced sample: CD4+ T cells from PBMCs. Receptors were obtained from a human donor with multiple sclerosis. Each CDR3 is given without its conserved first and last residue. A clone size is listed for some rows: how often the clone was seen (once, few, many), or a class if it is expanded.

>-|TRBJ2-1|TRBV20-1
STQFAGVRPYNEQF
>-|TRBJ1-2|TRBV20-1
SARDGLYGYT
>-|TRBJ2-5|TRBV19
ASSMDRGETQY
>-|TRBJ1-2|TRBV6-6
ASRPQGAQGYT
>once|TRBJ1-6|TRBV7-2
ASSLGQLSPLH
>-|TRBJ1-4|TRBV6-2/TRBV6-3
ASSSDRMSVF
>-|TRBJ1-5|TRBV6-2/TRBV6-3
ASSLRQSNQPQH
>-|TRBJ1-2|TRBV9
ASSPTPEGGPLYGYT
>-|TRBJ1-5|TRBV23-1
ASSGGERYSNQPLH
>-|TRBJ2-5|TRBV28
ASRPPQGHPWSETQY
>-|TRBJ1-2|TRBV5-4
ASSLTRQEVGYT
>-|TRBJ2-3|TRBV24-1
ATSDSSGLTDTQY
>-|TRBJ1-6|TRBV20-1
SARDVRSSYNSPLH
>-|TRBJ1-6|TRBV5-1
ASSLDEGRYNSPLH
>once|TRBJ1-3|TRBV28
AADRGTSGNTIY
>-|TRBJ2-1|TRBV9
ASSTSGGPYNEQF
>-|TRBJ1-1|TRBV5-1
ASSLTGPQNTEAF
>-|TRBJ2-7|TRBV20-1
SARDRRQATYEQY
>-|TRBJ1-2|TRBV7-9
ASSLDVDNYGYT
>-|TRBJ2-2|TRBV7-3
ASSLGYAGELF
>-|TRBJ1-2|TRBV28
ASRPDLRTYGYT
>-|TRBJ2-2|TRBV20-1
SARSSGGNTGELF
>-|TRBJ1-2|TRBV5-1
ASSLGMTGQYGYT
>-|TRBJ2-5|TRBV2
ASRRGTETQY
>-|TRBJ1-1|TRBV20-1
SASQGRPNTEAF
>-|TRBJ2-7|TRBV5-1
ASTEPGSYEQY
>-|TRBJ2-3|TRBV5-1
ASSPDVSGGADTQY
>-|TRBJ2-5|TRBV6-5
ASSAGRGRGETQY